The rows below give T cell receptor beta chains drawn from one sample of a study of T cell responses to AZD1222 COVID-19 vaccine. Assay used: immunoSEQ multiplex PCR; TCRdb lists only in-frame clones, some missing. The data show some 150,000 clones, just under 95% seen once. Sequencing used peripheral blood, obtained on day 0 of AZD1222 vaccination. These TCRs come from an adult in good health. Each CDR3 is given with its conserved first and last residue. The order of the fields is V gene, D gene, clone size, J gene, CDR3 protein, CDR3 DNA. The D gene is left open where the match is weak. Clone size is given for some rows only: seen once, a few or many times, or a class if the clone is expanded.

TRBV18	.	.	TRBJ1-1	CASSPKQNTEAFF	TGTGCCAGCTCACCTAAACAAAACACTGAAGCTTTCTTT
TRBV24-1	.	.	TRBJ1-4	CATSDLREKLFF	TGTGCCACCAGTGATTTAAGGGAAAAACTGTTTTTT
TRBV10-1	.	.	TRBJ2-7	CARSYRAPSSYEQYF	TGCGCCAGAAGCTACAGGGCCCCCTCATCCTACGAGCAGTACTTC
TRBV4-2	.	few	TRBJ2-1	CASSQENSASYNEQFF	TGTGCCAGCAGCCAAGAAAACTCGGCTTCCTACAATGAGCAGTTCTTC
TRBV5-1	TRBD1	.	TRBJ1-1	CASSIHRGGNTEAFF	TGCGCCAGCAGCATACACAGGGGAGGGAACACTGAAGCTTTCTTT
TRBV5-1	TRBD1	.	TRBJ2-1	CASSLSPQGASYNEQFF	TGCGCCAGCAGCTTGTCCCCACAGGGGGCGTCCTACAATGAGCAGTTCTTC
TRBV5-5	TRBD2	.	TRBJ2-1	CASSYSPSGPMDEQFF	TGTGCCAGCAGCTATTCCCCTAGCGGGCCAATGGATGAGCAGTTCTTC
TRBV19	.	few	TRBJ2-7	CASSRLRGTSYEQYF	TGTGCCAGTAGTAGGCTCAGGGGAACCTCCTACGAGCAGTACTTC
TRBV6-4	.	.	TRBJ2-7	CASRGTYEQYF	TGTGCCAGCAGGGGAACCTACGAGCAGTACTTC
TRBV18	.	.	TRBJ1-2	CASSPSDSTNYGYTF	TGTGCCAGCTCACCCTCGGACAGTACTAACTATGGCTACACCTTC
TRBV6-4	.	.	TRBJ1-5	CARPGPISNQPQHF	TGTGCCAGACCGGGGCCCATTAGCAATCAGCCCCAGCATTTT
TRBV6-6	.	.	TRBJ2-6	CASRQGMHSGANVLTF	TGTGCCAGCAGACAAGGAATGCACTCTGGGGCCAACGTCCTGACTTTC
TRBV6-5	TRBD1	.	TRBJ2-7	CASSPGTGPYEQYF	TGTGCCAGCAGCCCCGGGACAGGCCCCTACGAGCAGTACTTC
TRBV10-2	.	.	TRBJ2-3	CASSESPVLDTQYF	TGCGCCAGCAGTGAGTCGCCCGTCCTAGATACGCAGTATTTT
TRBV6-5	.	few	TRBJ2-1	CASSPNSFNEQFF	TGTGCCAGCAGCCCCAATTCGTTTAATGAGCAGTTCTTC
TRBV5-1	.	.	TRBJ2-1	CASRESWDEQFF	TGCGCCAGCAGAGAGAGTTGGGATGAGCAGTTCTTC
TRBV7-6	.	.	TRBJ2-1	CASSSLGLSEQFF	TGTGCCAGCAGCTCATTGGGGCTTAGTGAGCAGTTCTTC
TRBV25-1	.	.	TRBJ1-1	CASSVLAVASNTEAFF	TGTGCCAGCAGTGTTCTTGCTGTGGCGTCCAACACTGAAGCTTTCTTT
TRBV5-1	TRBD1	.	TRBJ1-5	CASSLGWPGGSSNQPQHF	TGCGCCAGCAGCTTGGGTTGGCCAGGGGGCTCCAGCAATCAGCCCCAGCATTTT
TRBV6-6	.	.	TRBJ2-1	CASSPRDGTGDLYNEQFF	TGTGCCAGCAGTCCCCGAGACGGAACGGGAGATCTCTACAATGAGCAGTTCTTC
TRBV27	.	.	TRBJ2-7	CASSLAGRISYEQYF	TGTGCCAGCAGTTTGGCGGGGAGAATATCGTACGAGCAGTACTTC
TRBV2	TRBD2	.	TRBJ2-5	CASTGLAGDETQYF	TGTGCCAGCACGGGACTAGCGGGAGATGAGACCCAGTACTTC
TRBV2	TRBD1	.	TRBJ1-2	CASRTGGSYGYTF	TGTGCCAGCAGGACAGGGGGCAGCTATGGCTACACCTTC
TRBV20-1	.	.	TRBJ2-3	CSASTGSSTDTQYF	TGCAGTGCTAGTACCGGTAGCAGCACAGATACGCAGTATTTT
TRBV5-8	.	.	TRBJ1-1	CASSLVTGTEAFF	TGTGCCAGCAGCTTGGTTACAGGCACTGAAGCTTTCTTT
TRBV10-2	.	few	TRBJ1-2	CASSESGGGDGYTF	TGCGCCAGCAGTGAGTCCGGGGGGGGCGATGGCTACACCTTC
TRBV20-1	.	.	TRBJ2-1	CSASVGSSYNEQFF	TGCAGTGCTAGTGTCGGTAGCTCCTACAATGAGCAGTTCTTC
TRBV2	.	.	TRBJ1-3	CASNLYSGNTIYF	TGTGCCAGCAACCTTTACTCTGGAAACACCATATATTTT
TRBV6-1	TRBD1	.	TRBJ2-7	CASSEGAGGSYEQYF	TGTGCCAGCAGTGAAGGGGCAGGGGGCTCCTACGAGCAGTACTTC
TRBV25-1	TRBD1	few	TRBJ2-1	CASSEYSRGPDNEQFF	TGTGCCAGCAGTGAATATTCCAGGGGGCCCGACAATGAGCAGTTCTTC
TRBV27	.	.	TRBJ2-3	CASTWGGGTDTQYF	TGTGCCAGCACCTGGGGCGGGGGCACAGATACGCAGTATTTT
TRBV7-9	TRBD1	.	TRBJ1-1	CASSLVGARGAEAFF	TGTGCCAGCAGCTTGGTCGGGGCCAGGGGGGCCGAAGCTTTCTTT
TRBV9	TRBD1	once	TRBJ1-2	CASSGTDRGQFGYTF	TGTGCCAGCAGCGGAACGGACAGGGGGCAGTTTGGCTACACCTTC
TRBV6-4	TRBD1	.	TRBJ2-1	CASSDTLLRGPLGQGIVEQFF	TGTGCCAGCAGTGACACCCTATTAAGGGGACCGTTAGGACAGGGGATCGTGGAGCAGTTCTTC
TRBV28	.	.	TRBJ2-3	CASTARGYTDTQYF	TGTGCCAGCACCGCTAGGGGTTACACAGATACGCAGTATTTT
TRBV2	.	.	TRBJ1-4	CASSEEGRANEKLFF	TGTGCCAGCAGTGAAGAGGGCAGGGCTAATGAAAAACTGTTTTTT
TRBV7-9	.	.	TRBJ2-5	CASSLDRQETQYF	TGTGCCAGCAGCTTAGACAGACAAGAGACCCAGTACTTC
TRBV11-3	.	.	TRBJ2-1	CASSLDQGGEQFF	TGTGCCAGCAGCTTAGATCAGGGGGGTGAGCAGTTCTTC
TRBV5-1	TRBD1	.	TRBJ2-7	CASTHAAGQGAYEQYF	TGCGCCAGCACCCACGCGGCGGGACAGGGGGCCTACGAGCAGTACTTC
TRBV2	.	.	TRBJ2-7	CASSARTSWEQYF	TGTGCCAGCAGTGCCAGGACCTCCTGGGAGCAGTACTTC
TRBV27	.	.	TRBJ1-4	CASSFSGTAVELFF	TGTGCCAGCAGTTTTTCAGGGACCGCGGTAGAACTGTTTTTT
TRBV5-4	TRBD1	.	TRBJ1-4	CASSTGQGRIEKLFF	TGTGCCAGCAGCACAGGACAGGGGAGGATTGAAAAACTGTTTTTT